This T cell receptor beta chain was sequenced for a study of cytomegalovirus exposure and HLA in healthy donors. Study-wide background: Later, an analysis reported that the approximately 120 validation repertoires had used the same platform as the approximately 630 first-cohort repertoires. Study-level findings and limits: There were 150 to 200 TCR beta chains listed as cytomegalovirus-associated. Reports indicated that the classifier achieved high specificity and sensitivity in diagnosing cytomegalovirus status.

The table came from immunoSEQ multiplex PCR; TCRdb's copy has only in-frame clones and leaves some out. The sample records approximately 260,000 clones, just over 85% being singletons. This clone was seen just once. Its antigen is unknown. The receptor was derived from a woman aged 18-35 years in good health and CMV-seronegative. The source material was PBMCs.

The DNA for the CDR3 is TGCGCCAGCAGCCGAGGGACACTGAACACTGAAGCTTTCTTT. Residues: CASSRGTLNTEAFF. The rearrangement joins TRBV5-1 to TRBJ1-1; D perhaps matches TRBD1 (6 bases). This CDR3 spans 14 amino acids. CDR1 and CDR2 from the germline V gene are SGHRS and YFSETQ. V was pared by 4 bases and J by 0 bases, with 10 bases between.